Detailed here is one T cell receptor beta chain. This sample was included in a study of shared clonotypes between healthy human individuals. Assay used: immunoSEQ multiplex PCR; TCRdb lists only in-frame clones, some missing. Among millions of clones listed, roughly 93% were seen once. CDR1 is MGHRA, CDR2 YSYEKL, per germline. V lost 5 bases to trimming and J lost 2 bases; unmatched junction nucleotides: 4. This CDR3 contains 17 residues. This sequence originates from a man younger than 30 in good health. Some clones in this sample may be carry-over from other donors' samples. Specimen: naive CD4+ T cells from PBMCs. Subset denoted: CD45RA+ positively selected. This chain links TRBV4-1 with TRBJ2-6; 12 bases fit TRBD1. The CDR3 coding sequence is TGCGCCAGCAGCGGCCGGGACAGGGGGCCTGGGGCCAACGTCCTGACTTTC. Its translation: CASSGRDRGPGANVLTF.